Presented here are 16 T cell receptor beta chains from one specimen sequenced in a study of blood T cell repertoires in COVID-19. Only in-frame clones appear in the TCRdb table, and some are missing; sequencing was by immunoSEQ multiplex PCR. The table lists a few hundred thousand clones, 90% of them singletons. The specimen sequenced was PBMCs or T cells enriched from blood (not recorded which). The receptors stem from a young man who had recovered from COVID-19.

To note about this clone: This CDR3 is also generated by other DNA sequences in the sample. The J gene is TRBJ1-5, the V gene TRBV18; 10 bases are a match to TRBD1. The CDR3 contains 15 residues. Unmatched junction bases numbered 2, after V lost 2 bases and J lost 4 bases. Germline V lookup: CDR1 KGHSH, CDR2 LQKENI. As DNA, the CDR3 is TGTGCCAGCTCACCAGGACAGGGGGGGAATCAGCCCCAGCATTTT. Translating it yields CASSPGQGGNQPQHF.

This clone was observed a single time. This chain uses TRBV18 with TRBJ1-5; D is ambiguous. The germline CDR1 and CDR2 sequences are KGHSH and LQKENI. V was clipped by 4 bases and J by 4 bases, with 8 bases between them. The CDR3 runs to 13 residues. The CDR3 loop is CASSRQNNQPQHF. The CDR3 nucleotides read TGTGCCAGCTCACGGCAGAATAATCAGCCCCAGCATTTT.

CDR3 sequence: CASSYGRTNEKLFF. As DNA, the CDR3 is TGTGCCAGCAGTTACGGCAGGACTAATGAAAAACTGTTTTTT. V is TRBV6-7 and J is TRBJ1-4; D gene unclear. TRBV6-7 is placed among ORFs of uncertain function. V was cut by 2 bases and J by 2 bases, with 6 bases left in between. The CDR3 consists of 14 residues.

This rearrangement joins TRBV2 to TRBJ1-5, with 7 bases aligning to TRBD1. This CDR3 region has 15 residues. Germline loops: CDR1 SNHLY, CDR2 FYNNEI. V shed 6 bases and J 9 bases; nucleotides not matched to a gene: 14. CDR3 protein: CASSAGTAPMAPQHF. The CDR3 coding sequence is TGTGCCAGCAGCGCCGGGACAGCACCTATGGCGCCCCAGCATTTT.

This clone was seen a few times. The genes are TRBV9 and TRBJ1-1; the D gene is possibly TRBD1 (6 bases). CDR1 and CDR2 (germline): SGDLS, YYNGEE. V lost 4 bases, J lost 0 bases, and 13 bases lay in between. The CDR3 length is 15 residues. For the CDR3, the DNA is TGTGCCAGCAGCTCGGGGGGCTGGATGAACACTGAAGCTTTCTTT. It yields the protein CASSSGGWMNTEAFF.

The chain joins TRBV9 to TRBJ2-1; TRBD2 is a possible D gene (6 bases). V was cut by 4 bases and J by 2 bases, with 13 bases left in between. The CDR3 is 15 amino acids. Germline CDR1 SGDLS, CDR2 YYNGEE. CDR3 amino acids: CASSSSSDTYNEQFF. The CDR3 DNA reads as TGTGCCAGCAGCTCATCTAGCGACACCTACAATGAGCAGTTCTTC.

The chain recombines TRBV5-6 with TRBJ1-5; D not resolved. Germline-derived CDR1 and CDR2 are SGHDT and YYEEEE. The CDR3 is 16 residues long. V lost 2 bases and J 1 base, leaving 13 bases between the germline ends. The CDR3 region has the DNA TGTGCCAGCAGCTTCGGTGAAGGACTAAGCAATCAGCCCCAGCATTTT. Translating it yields CASSFGEGLSNQPQHF.

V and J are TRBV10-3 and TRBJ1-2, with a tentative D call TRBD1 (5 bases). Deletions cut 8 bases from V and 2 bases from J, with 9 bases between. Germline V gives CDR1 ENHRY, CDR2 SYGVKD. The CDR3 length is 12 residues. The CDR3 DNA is TGTGCCATCGGAGGGACCAACTATGGCTACACCTTC. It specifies CAIGGTNYGYTF.

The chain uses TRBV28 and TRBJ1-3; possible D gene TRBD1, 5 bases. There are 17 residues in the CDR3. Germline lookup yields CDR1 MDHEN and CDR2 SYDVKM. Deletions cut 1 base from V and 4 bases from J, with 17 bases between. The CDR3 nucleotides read TGTGCCAGCAGTTTATTGGTGCGAGGCGGGGGAGGAAACACCATATATTTT. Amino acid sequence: CASSLLVRGGGGNTIYF.

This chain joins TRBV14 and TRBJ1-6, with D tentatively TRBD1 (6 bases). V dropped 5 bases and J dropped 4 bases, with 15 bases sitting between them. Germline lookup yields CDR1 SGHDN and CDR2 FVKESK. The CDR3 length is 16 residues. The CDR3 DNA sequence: TGTGCCAGCAGCGGGATCGGGACATTTTATAATTCACCCCTCCACTTT. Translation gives CASSGIGTFYNSPLHF.

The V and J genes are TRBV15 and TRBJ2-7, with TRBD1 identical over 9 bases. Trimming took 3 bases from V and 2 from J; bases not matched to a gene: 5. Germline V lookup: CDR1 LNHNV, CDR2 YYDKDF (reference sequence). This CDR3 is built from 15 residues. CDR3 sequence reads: CATSSLGTGTYEQYF. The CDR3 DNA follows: TGTGCCACCAGCAGCCTCGGGACAGGGACCTACGAGCAGTACTTC.

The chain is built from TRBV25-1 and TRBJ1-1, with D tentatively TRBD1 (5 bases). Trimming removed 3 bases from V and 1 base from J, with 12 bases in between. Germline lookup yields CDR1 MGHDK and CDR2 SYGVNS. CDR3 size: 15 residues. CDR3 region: CASSDTGKPNTEAFF. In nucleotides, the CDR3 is TGTGCCAGCAGTGATACAGGAAAGCCGAACACTGAAGCTTTCTTT.

CDR3 DNA: TGTGCCATCAGTGCCTCTAGCGGGAGTTACAATGAGCAGTTCTTC. This sequence encodes CAISASSGSYNEQFF. The rearrangement uses TRBV10-3 and TRBJ2-1, with 10 bases aligning to TRBD2. With V trimmed by 4 bases and J by 4 bases, 4 bases remained unmatched. The germline V gene has CDR1 ENHRY and CDR2 SYGVKD. The CDR3 extends over 15 amino acids.

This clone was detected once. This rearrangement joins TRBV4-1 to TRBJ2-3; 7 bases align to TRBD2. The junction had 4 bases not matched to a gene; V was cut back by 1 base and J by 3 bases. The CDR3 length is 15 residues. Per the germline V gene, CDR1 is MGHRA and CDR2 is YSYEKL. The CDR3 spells CASSQAGGLTDTQYF. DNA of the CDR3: TGCGCCAGCAGCCAAGCGGGAGGCCTGACAGATACGCAGTATTTT.

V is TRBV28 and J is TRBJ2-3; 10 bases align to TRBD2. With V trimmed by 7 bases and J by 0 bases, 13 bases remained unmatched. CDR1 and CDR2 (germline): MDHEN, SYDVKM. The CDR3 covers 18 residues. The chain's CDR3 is CASKILAGALTSTDTQYF. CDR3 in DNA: TGTGCCAGCAAAATTCTAGCGGGGGCCCTTACTAGCACAGATACGCAGTATTTT.

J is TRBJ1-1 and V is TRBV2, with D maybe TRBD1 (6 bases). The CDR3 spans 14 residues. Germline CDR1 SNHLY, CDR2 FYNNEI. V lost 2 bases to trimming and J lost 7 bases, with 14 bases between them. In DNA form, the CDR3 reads TGTGCCAGCAGTGAAAACAGGGCGGGCTTTGAAGCTTTCTTT. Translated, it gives CASSENRAGFEAFF. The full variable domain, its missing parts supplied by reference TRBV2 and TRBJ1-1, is EPEVTQTPSHQVTQMGQEVILRCVPISNHLYFYWYRQILGQKVEFLVSFYNNEISEKSEIFDDQFSVERPDGSNFTLKIRSTKLEDSAMYFCASSENRAGFEAFFGQGTRLTVV.